A selection of T cell receptor beta chains follows, all from one sample in a study of control samples from healthy donors and cancer patients. Clones were read by immunoSEQ multiplex PCR, and TCRdb kept only the in-frame ones, dropping some. Among some 130,000 clones listed, 80% to 95% were seen once. Sequencing was performed on blood. These receptors all come from a woman aged 45-60 years in good health. The CDR3 runs from the conserved cysteine through the conserved F or W. Some rows have no size entry. The others give once, few or many, or a class for an expanded clone.

>-|TRBV10-2|17
CASSNGRTGASGNTIYF
>-|TRBV7-8|20
CASSLPGDREASGEVETQYF
>once|TRBV7-9|14
CASSSTGVDYGYTF
>-|TRBV3-1/TRBV3-2|14
CASSPNRLSYEQYF
>-|TRBV6-5|15
CASSYPSGQGETQYF
>-|TRBV3-1/TRBV3-2|12
CASSQGGQPQHF
>-|TRBV3-1/TRBV3-2|11
CASSQVGEQYF
>-|TRBV7-8|16
CASSLGGGSGANVLTF
>-|TRBV6-6|13
CASIWGTDQPQHF
>-|TRBV2|16
CASSEGEQGTGNTIYF
>-|TRBV2|10
CATQADTQYF
>-|TRBV5-4|15
CASSRPPGENYGYTF
>once|TRBV20-1|14
CSASIRQYYNEQFF
>-|TRBV27|15
CASGGGLAVPSEQYF
>once|TRBV7-7|16
CASSLEITGLEETQYF
>-|TRBV3-1/TRBV3-2|17
CASSPQPKLAGDYEQYF
>-|TRBV2|14
CASKIQGSSYEQYF
>-|TRBV19|15
CASSMARQGIYGYTF
>few|TRBV7-8|13
CASTEAFHQPQHF
>-|TRBV6-6|13
CASVAGVYNEQFF
>-|TRBV6-5|10
CASRLYGYTF
>few|TRBV30|14
CAWSVGQLGMSQHF
>-|TRBV6-5|13
CASTLGTNSPLHF
>once|TRBV11-2|15
CASSLDNRRADEQYF
>-|TRBV10-2|19
CASSESKASRRVPYNEQFF
>-|TRBV5-1|16
CASSPRDRRLNTEAFF
>-|TRBV15|16
CATSRVVGTGGTEAFF
>-|TRBV6-6|12
CASSYSGGELFF
>-|TRBV7-9|12
CASSYPNSPLHF
>-|TRBV10-3|15
CAISEFQGFGEKLFF
>-|TRBV6-1|14
CASSEGAGGYGYTF
>-|TRBV28|18
CASSSLVEGGRSGQPQHF
>-|TRBV10-2|13
CASSPPRDYGYTF
>once|TRBV6-1|17
CASSELTSGLVQETQYF
>-|TRBV10-3|14
CATRAGGQNYEQYF
>-|TRBV6-6|15
CASSYGIGDSYGYTF
>-|TRBV5-1|13
CASSLQENTEAFF
>-|TRBV25-1|16
CASSEHEGTSSREQYF
>-|TRBV25-1|14
CASSGGRLNYGYTF
>-|TRBV10-3|16
CAISEFGTGANYGYTF
>once|TRBV2|13
CASSEQGSGEQYF
>-|TRBV3-1/TRBV3-2|15
CASSQALRVSYEQYF
>once|TRBV19|14
CASSIRVSEQPQHF
>-|TRBV2|16
CASQKASRVGSYEQYF
>-|TRBV10-3|15
CAISEGQGLPNEQFF
>few|TRBV20-1|11
CSARGPSEQYF
>-|TRBV7-9|12
CASSLSEPGYTF
>-|TRBV5-1|13
CASSSGTGYEQYF
>-|TRBV20-1|14
CSASMAGGMHEQFF
>-|TRBV28|16
CASSLTGGSSTGELFF
>-|TRBV6-5|13
CASRATGATEAFF
>-|TRBV7-9|14
CASSLREGNSPLHF
>-|TRBV5-1|14
CASSPGTVLYEQYF
>once|TRBV19|15
CASSILDSGANVLTF
>-|TRBV7-9|16
CASSGTTGPLSTEAFF
>-|TRBV2|13
CASRGAKGDGYTF